This T cell receptor beta chain was identified during a study of T cell responses to AZD1222 COVID-19 vaccine. Libraries were prepared by immunoSEQ multiplex PCR; TCRdb keeps only in-frame clonotypes and omits some of them. This sample has some 120,000 clones, with around 87% found just once. The CDR3 is made up of 15 amino acids. Germline CDR1 reads LNHNV; CDR2 reads YYDKDF (reference sequence). Trimming took 8 bases from V and 3 from J, leaving 17 bases between them. Material: peripheral blood, obtained on day 0 of AZD1222 vaccination. The V gene is TRBV15, the J gene TRBJ1-5, with D unresolved. The clonotype originates from an adult in good health. CDR3 sequence: CATYSGETDNQPQHF. DNA of the CDR3: TGTGCCACCTACTCCGGGGAAACTGACAATCAGCCCCAGCATTTT.